This TCR beta chain was obtained from a study of T cells in Graves' hyperthyroidism and ophthalmopathy. Study information: At initial diagnosis, before any treatment had begun, peripheral blood was obtained. Broader study findings: Within blood appeared most thyroid clonotypes that had expanded above 0.001.

TCR beta CDR3 region amplification was performed from RNA transcripts. A first-round RT-PCR of the TCR CDR3 used the HTBI primer set. TCRdb used MiXCR to reprocess the multiplex PCR reads, holding one entry per CDR3 protein. The sample carries some 740,000 distinct CDR3 sequences, around 13% recorded once. Concerning this clonotype: Its antigen is undetermined.

The study left out patients who had uncontrolled infection, other autoimmune disease, pregnancy or lactation. PBMCs were sourced from over 8.5 ml fresh peripheral blood. Per the germline V gene, CDR1 is DFQATT and CDR2 is SNEGSKA (reference sequence). The CDR3 consists of 15 residues. V was trimmed by 1 base and J by 4 bases, leaving 15 bases between them. The receptor's source is a woman aged 18-30 years with Graves' hyperthyroidism. The rearrangement uses TRBV20-1 and TRBJ2-3; TRBD2 might be the D (7 bases). Sequencing was carried out using blood. The CDR3 here is CSARVGGGGSDTQYF. The CDR3 DNA follows: TGCAGTGCTAGAGTCGGGGGAGGGGGGTCAGATACGCAGTATTTT.